This TCR beta chain appears in the sequencing data of a study of human T cells and chemical hapten exposure. Turning to the study itself: The cohort included alopecia areata under or over 50% scalp, totalis and universalis. Small pooled library volume differences mainly caused per-sample TCR yield variation.

Study conclusions and caveats: Against controls, expanded TCRs gave rise to significantly more large CDR3 similarity clusters.

The time point: patch test 2, 6 weeks after DPC sensitization. The treatment here: therapeutic diphenylcyclopropenone sensitization with weekly scalp DPC. This CDR3 is 17 amino acids long. Germline lookup yields CDR1 SGHNT and CDR2 YYREEE (reference sequence). The junction had 7 bases not matched to a gene; V was cut back by 3 bases and J by 2 bases. Attachment of unique molecular identifiers to individual cDNA molecules was performed in the library. TCRdb analysed the RACE reads with MiXCR anew, one entry per CDR3 protein. The profile shows more than 110,000 distinct CDR3 sequences, 10% to 15% of them singletons. This clonotype was picked up many times. Its antigen is still unknown.

V is TRBV5-4 and J is TRBJ2-7; TRBD2 agrees at 14 bases. The material was whole blood, obtained in connection with sensitization to the hapten diphenylcyclopropenone (DPC). This receptor was taken from a woman between 50 and 59 years old with alopecia areata. Some clones in this sample may be carry-over from other donors' samples. The CDR3 DNA follows: TGTGCCAGCAGCTCGGGACTAGCGGGGGCTACCACCTACGAGCAGTACTTC. Its protein is CASSSGLAGATTYEQYF.